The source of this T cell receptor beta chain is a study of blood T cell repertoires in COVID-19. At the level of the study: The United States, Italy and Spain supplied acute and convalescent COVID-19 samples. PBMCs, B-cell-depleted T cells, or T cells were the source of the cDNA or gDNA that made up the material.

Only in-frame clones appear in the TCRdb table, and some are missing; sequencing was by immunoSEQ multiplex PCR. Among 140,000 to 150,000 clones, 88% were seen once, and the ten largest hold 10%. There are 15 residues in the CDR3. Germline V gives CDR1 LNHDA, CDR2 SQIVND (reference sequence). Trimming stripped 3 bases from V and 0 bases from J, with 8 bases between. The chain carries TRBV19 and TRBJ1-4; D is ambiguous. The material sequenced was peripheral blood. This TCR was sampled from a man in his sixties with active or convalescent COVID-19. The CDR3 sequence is CASSIGIATNEKLFF. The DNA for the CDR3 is TGTGCCAGTAGTATCGGGATTGCAACTAATGAAAAACTGTTTTTT.